This T cell receptor beta chain was identified in a study of blood T cell repertoires in COVID-19. Across the study: T cells, B-cell-depleted T cells, or PBMCs provided the cDNA or gDNA that served as material.

Germline values: CDR1 KGHSH, CDR2 LQKENI. CDR3 length equals 15 residues. Deletions cut 4 bases from V and 3 bases from J, with 13 bases between. As originally analysed: Amplifying reference gene primers gave estimates of nucleated cell counts. Assay used: immunoSEQ multiplex PCR; TCRdb lists only in-frame clones, some missing. The DNA gave D and trimming, while V, J and clone size come from that table. The sample has about 240,000 clones, 85% to 90% seen once; the top ten hold under 9%. The sequenced sample consisted of peripheral blood. V usage is TRBV18 and J usage is TRBJ2-1; unclear D gene. The receptor was isolated from a woman aged 70 to 79 with active or convalescent COVID-19. The CDR3 DNA reads TGTGCCAGCTCACAGTCAGAGGCTCTCTACAATGAGCAGTTCTTC. It translates to CASSQSEALYNEQFF.